The 4 T cell receptor beta chains below were found in one sample sequenced in a study of OX40 agonist ivuxolimab in advanced cancers. Sequenced by immunoSEQ multiplex PCR; TCRdb stores in-frame clones only, minus some. This sample yields roughly 120,000 clones, of which about nine tenths are seen a single time; around 0.81% belongs to the top ten. The sample consisted of CD4+ or CD8+ T cells sorted from blood, taken in a trial of the OX40 agonist ivuxolimab. All receptors come from an adult with an advanced solid tumor such as melanoma, head and neck, liver or kidney cancer.

The CDR3 spells CASSLALGRSYEQYF. The CDR3 region has the DNA TGTGCCAGCAGCTTAGCCCTAGGACGCTCCTACGAGCAGTACTTC. The chain combines TRBV11-2 with TRBJ2-7, with unresolved D. V was trimmed by 1 base and J by 0 bases, leaving 10 bases between them. The CDR3 length is 15 residues. The germline V gene encodes CDR1 SGHAT and CDR2 FQNNGV. The full variable domain, in which reference TRBV11-2 and TRBJ2-7 provide the parts outside the CDR3, is EAGVAQSPRYKIIEKRQSVAFWCNPISGHATLYWYQQILGQGPKLLIQFQNNGVVDDSQLPKDRFSAERLKGVDSTLKIQPAKLEDSAVYLCASSLALGRSYEQYFGPGTRLTVT.

V is TRBV6-1 and J is TRBJ1-5; 10 bases fit TRBD1. The CDR3 extends over 14 amino acids. The V gene end was trimmed by 7 bases and the J gene end by 9 bases; junction bases not matched to a gene: 9. Germline V CDR1 and CDR2: MNHNS, SASEGT. The CDR3: CASKGQGIPSPQHF. For the CDR3, the DNA is TGTGCCAGCAAGGGACAGGGGATTCCCTCGCCCCAGCATTTT.

The J gene is TRBJ2-5, the V gene TRBV18; 11 nucleotides line up with TRBD1. CDR1 and CDR2 (germline): KGHSH, LQKENI. The trim removed 5 bases at V and 1 base at J, leaving 3 bases unmatched. This CDR3 has 15 residues. The chain's CDR3 is CASSAGTGGQETQYF. CDR3 nucleotide sequence: TGTGCCAGCTCAGCGGGGACAGGGGGCCAAGAGACCCAGTACTTC.

This CDR3 is CASSEGTGELFF. The CDR3 nucleotides are TGTGCCAGCAGTGAGGGGACCGGGGAGCTGTTTTTT. V gene TRBV28 combines with J gene TRBJ2-2; the D call may be TRBD1 or TRBD2 (5 bases each). Germline values: CDR1 MDHEN, CDR2 SYDVKM. The V end was cut by 5 bases, the J end by 5 bases, with 6 bases between. The CDR3 is made up of 12 amino acids.